This T cell receptor beta chain was obtained from a study of cytomegalovirus exposure and HLA in healthy donors. This CDR3 has 13 amino acids. Germline-derived CDR1 and CDR2 are WNHNN and SYGVQD (reference sequence). Trimming cost V 4 bases and J 8 bases; bases outside gene matches: 4. General study findings and limits: Later analysis identified 16,951 TCR beta sequences associated with HLA alleles, using a false discovery rate threshold of 0.05. A later analysis linked a missense variant in DCLRE1C to the trimming of TCR beta V and J genes. CMV serostatus was the only recorded immune exposure for donors.

It was with 60 Vbeta and 13 Jbeta primers that the PCR ran. Repertoires were generated with immunoSEQ multiplex PCR, while TCRdb's copy carries only in-frame clones and drops some. The sample has approximately 78,000 clones, 60% to 75% seen once. Of note for this clone: Its matching antigen is unknown.

The sequenced sample consisted of PBMCs. This TCR was recovered from a middle-aged man in good health and CMV-seropositive. The rearrangement uses TRBV10-1 and TRBJ2-2, with TRBD1 matching over 7 bases. The CDR3 region has the DNA TGCGCCAGCAGTGTTACAGGGGCAGGGGAGCTGTTTTTT. The encoded protein is CASSVTGAGELFF.